Shown below are 16 T cell receptor beta chains from a single sample sequenced in a study of blood T cells in healthy people across ages. With a J-beta primer mix and a sample-barcoded 5' primer, a second PCR ran about 6 to 11 cycles. Via MiXCR, TCRdb re-called the 5' RACE reads, giving one row per CDR3 protein. The sample holds around 1.5 million distinct CDR3 sequences, roughly 40% seen once. Specimen: blood. The receptors were gathered from a young woman in good health.

The gene calls are TRBV9 and TRBJ2-3; tentative D call: TRBD2 (6 bases). The CDR3 length is 14 residues. V was clipped by 6 bases and J by 0 bases, with 11 bases between them. Germline V gene data show CDR1 as SGDLS and CDR2 as YYNGEE. The CDR3 here is CASMASESTDTQYF. The CDR3 nucleotides are TGTGCCAGCATGGCTAGCGAAAGCACAGATACGCAGTATTTT.

The rearrangement joins TRBV7-2 to TRBJ2-7; 8 bases are a match to TRBD2. Germline CDR1 is SGHTA and CDR2 is FQGNSA. The V segment lost 2 bases and the J segment 5 bases; nucleotides outside the gene matches: 17. The CDR3 runs to 18 residues. The CDR3 region has the DNA TGTGCCAGCAGCTTAAACCGGGGTGGAGCGGGGGATCCCGACGAGCAGTACTTC. Translation gives CASSLNRGGAGDPDEQYF.

The rearrangement joins TRBV3-1 to TRBJ2-5; D uncertain. The germline V gene encodes CDR1 LGHDT and CDR2 YNNKEL (reference sequence). Deletions cut 3 bases from V and 11 bases from J, with 10 bases between. This CDR3 is built from 11 residues. The CDR3 region has the DNA TGTGCCAGCAGCCATGCTTTTTTGCAGTACTTC. Protein product: CASSHAFLQYF.

The gene calls are TRBV3-1 and TRBJ1-5; the D gene is possibly TRBD1 (6 bases). The V and J ends lost 0 bases and 3 bases respectively, with 18 bases between them. The germline gives CDR1 LGHDT, CDR2 YNNKEL (reference sequence). CDR3 length equals 18 residues. The CDR3 protein is CASSQEGTGQGYNQPQHF. For the CDR3, the DNA is TGTGCCAGCAGCCAAGAGGGCACGGGGCAGGGGTACAATCAGCCCCAGCATTTT. Combining the CDR3 with reference TRBV3-1 and TRBJ1-5 gives the whole variable domain DTAVSQTPKYLVTQMGNDKSIKCEQNLGHDTMYWYKQDSKKFLKIMFSYNNKELIINETVPNRFSPKSPDKAHLNLHINSLELGDSAVYFCASSQEGTGQGYNQPQHFGDGTRLSIL.

This chain uses TRBV12-3 or TRBV12-4 with TRBJ2-7, with 11 bases matching TRBD2. This CDR3 region has 17 residues. J lost 1 base, V lost 0 bases, and 5 bases had no gene match. In DNA form, the CDR3 reads TGTGCCAGCAGTTTAGCGGGACTAGCGGAAGTGTCCTACGAGCAGTACTTC. It specifies CASSLAGLAEVSYEQYF.

This chain uses TRBV12-3 or TRBV12-4 with TRBJ1-5; D is ambiguous. This CDR3 contains 13 residues. The V and J ends lost 2 bases and 6 bases respectively, with 8 bases between them. The CDR3 DNA follows: TGTGCCAGCAGTTTAACCGGGAGTCAGCCCCAGCATTTT. Translation: CASSLTGSQPQHF.

This clonotype was seen only a few times. The J gene is TRBJ1-2, the V gene TRBV29-1; perhaps TRBD1 as D (6 bases). CDR1 is SQVTM and CDR2 is ANQGSEA in the germline V gene. V dropped 6 bases and J dropped 0 bases, with 17 bases sitting between them. The CDR3 has 15 amino acids. The CDR3 DNA is TGCAGCGTCCGAGACAGGCCCCAATCTAACTATGGCTACACCTTC. It encodes CSVRDRPQSNYGYTF.

V and J are TRBV12-5 and TRBJ2-5, with D possibly matching TRBD2 (5 bases). The J call is in doubt because the DNA end fits TRBJ2-7 better. Germline CDR1 is LGHNT and CDR2 is FRNRAP. CDR3 length: 15 amino acids. The CDR3 sequence: CASGLQLGGRYEQYF. The DNA for the CDR3 is TGTGCTAGTGGTTTGCAGTTGGGCGGGCGGTACGAGCAGTACTTC.

Comments on this clonotype: At one boundary the junction diverges from the germline segment, which might be a read error. This sequence joins TRBV27 and TRBJ1-4, with TRBD1 matching over 8 bases. Per germline, CDR1 MNHEY and CDR2 SMNVEV (reference sequence). The length of the CDR3 is 14 residues. The CDR3 bases are TGTGCCAGCAGTTTACCAGGGGGCGGTGAAGAACTGTTTTTT. Amino acid sequence: CASSLPGGGEELFF.

The chain uses TRBV5-1 and TRBJ2-5; TRBD1 matches at 8 bases. Judging by the DNA end, TRBJ2-7 fits better; the J call may be wrong. CDR1 is SGHRS, CDR2 YFSETQ, per germline. This CDR3 is built from 16 residues. The CDR3 bases are TGCGCCAGCAGCTTGGCCGGGACAGGATCCACCTACGAGCAGTACTTC. The encoded protein is CASSLAGTGSTYEQYF.

This clonotype was detected a few times. The V call is TRBV5-5, the J call TRBJ2-3; D unclear. CDR3 length equals 13 residues. Trimming removed 6 bases from V and 3 bases from J, with 11 bases in between. CDR1 SGHKS and CDR2 YYEKEE come from the germline V gene (reference sequence). CDR3 DNA: TGTGCCAGCACCCTGCCAGATACAGATACGCAGTATTTT. This sequence encodes CASTLPDTDTQYF.

The chain couples TRBV3-1 to TRBJ2-5; 11 bases fit TRBD2. This CDR3 contains 15 residues. Germline CDR1 reads LGHDT; CDR2 reads YNNKEL (reference sequence). Trimming took 6 bases from V and 11 from J; bases not matched to a gene: 14. The CDR3, as DNA: TGTGCCAGCAGAACCACTAGCGGGAGTACGATTGAGCAGTACTTC. It is translated as CASRTTSGSTIEQYF.

A few counts support this clonotype. V gene TRBV12-3 or TRBV12-4 combines with J gene TRBJ2-5; possible D gene TRBD1, 5 bases. The germline V and J ends were trimmed by 2 bases and 9 bases, with 7 bases remaining between them. The CDR3 sequence is 11 residues long. The CDR3 spells CASSLQGPQYF. The CDR3 DNA sequence: TGTGCCAGCAGTTTACAGGGCCCCCAGTACTTC.

The gene calls are TRBV5-6 and TRBJ2-1, with D possibly being TRBD1 (5 bases). CDR3 length: 15 residues. Germline assignment: CDR1 SGHDT and CDR2 YYEEEE. The V end was cut by 4 bases, the J end by 8 bases, with 19 bases between. CDR3 DNA: TGTGCCAGCAGCCCGACCCCGGACAAAGCCTATGAGCAGTTCTTC. Translated, it gives CASSPTPDKAYEQFF.

The V call is TRBV10-3, the J call TRBJ1-2, with D possibly matching TRBD1 (5 bases). This CDR3 has 14 residues. The V and J ends lost 3 bases and 4 bases respectively, with 12 bases between them. Germline loops: CDR1 ENHRY, CDR2 SYGVKD. CDR3 sequence: CAISDRDRSYGYTF. The CDR3 region has the DNA TGTGCCATCAGTGACAGGGACCGCAGCTATGGCTACACCTTC.

This clonotype has more than one count but fewer than ten. The chain combines TRBV6-5 with TRBJ2-1; D might be TRBD1 (6 bases). Germline V gives CDR1 MNHEY, CDR2 SVGAGI. The CDR3 runs to 14 residues. Trimming stripped 8 bases from V and 3 bases from J, with 14 bases between. The CDR3 nucleotides read TGTGCCAGCCAGGGGAACTACTACTACAATGAGCAGTTCTTC. Amino acids: CASQGNYYYNEQFF.